Reported below is one TCR beta chain. CDR1 is MNHEY and CDR2 is SMNVEV in the germline V gene (reference sequence). Between the trimmed V and J ends, which lost 2 bases and 8 bases, there was a span of 15 bases. The CDR3 runs to 14 residues. The data are from a study of blood T cell repertoires in COVID-19. As processed by the authors: Amplifying reference gene primers gave estimates of nucleated cell counts. Libraries were prepared by immunoSEQ multiplex PCR; TCRdb keeps only in-frame clonotypes and omits some of them. That table furnishes V, J and clone size, whereas the DNA furnished D and trimming. The sample carries some 160,000 clones, roughly 93% recorded once.

The chain employs TRBV27 and TRBJ1-2, with D tentatively TRBD1 (6 bases). The TCR was taken from a man between 18 and 29 years old with acute or convalescent COVID-19. Input material: peripheral blood. Here the CDR3 DNA reads TGTGCCAGCAGTTTAGGTCGGGGGGCTAGGGGCTACACCTTC. Amino acids: CASSLGRGARGYTF.